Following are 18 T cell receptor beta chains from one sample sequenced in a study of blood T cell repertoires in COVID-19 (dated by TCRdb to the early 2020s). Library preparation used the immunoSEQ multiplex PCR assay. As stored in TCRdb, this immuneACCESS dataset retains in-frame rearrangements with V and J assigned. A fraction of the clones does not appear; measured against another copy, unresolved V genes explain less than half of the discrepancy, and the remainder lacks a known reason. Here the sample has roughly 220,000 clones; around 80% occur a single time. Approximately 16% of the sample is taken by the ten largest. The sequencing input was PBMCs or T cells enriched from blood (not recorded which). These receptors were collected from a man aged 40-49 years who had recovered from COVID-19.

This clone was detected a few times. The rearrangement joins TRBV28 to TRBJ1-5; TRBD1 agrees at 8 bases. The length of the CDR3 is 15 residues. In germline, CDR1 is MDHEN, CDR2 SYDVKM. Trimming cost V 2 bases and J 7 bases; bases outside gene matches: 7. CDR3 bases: TGTGCCAGCAGTTTAGAGACAGGGGTTGTGCAGCCCCAGCATTTT. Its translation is CASSLETGVVQPQHF.

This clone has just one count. The CDR3 protein is CASSLLAGSSYNEQFF. In DNA form, the CDR3 reads TGTGCCAGCAGCTTATTAGCGGGTAGCTCCTACAATGAGCAGTTCTTC. The chain is built from TRBV7-3 and TRBJ2-1; the match to TRBD2 covers 7 bases. CDR1 and CDR2 (germline): SGHTA, FQGTGA. With V trimmed by 2 bases and J by 0 bases, 4 bases remained unmatched. This CDR3 is 16 amino acids long.

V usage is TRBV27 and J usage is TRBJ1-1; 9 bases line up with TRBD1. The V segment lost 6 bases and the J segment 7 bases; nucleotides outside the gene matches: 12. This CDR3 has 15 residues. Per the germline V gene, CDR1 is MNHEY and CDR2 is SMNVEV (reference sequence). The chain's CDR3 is CASRRTGGKRGEAFF. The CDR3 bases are TGTGCCAGCAGGCGAACAGGGGGCAAGCGAGGTGAAGCTTTCTTT.

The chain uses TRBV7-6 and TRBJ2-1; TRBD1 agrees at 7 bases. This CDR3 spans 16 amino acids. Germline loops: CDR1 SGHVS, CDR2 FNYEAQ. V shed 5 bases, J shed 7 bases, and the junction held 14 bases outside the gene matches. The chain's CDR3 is CASSQGDHFRENEQFF. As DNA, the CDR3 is TGTGCCAGCAGCCAGGGGGACCATTTTCGAGAGAATGAGCAGTTCTTC.

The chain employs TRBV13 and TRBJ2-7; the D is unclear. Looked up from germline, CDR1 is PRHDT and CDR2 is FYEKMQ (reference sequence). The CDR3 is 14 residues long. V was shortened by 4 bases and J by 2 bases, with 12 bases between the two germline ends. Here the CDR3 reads CASSSRVHTYEQYF. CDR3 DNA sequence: TGTGCCAGCAGCTCCCGGGTTCACACCTACGAGCAGTACTTC.

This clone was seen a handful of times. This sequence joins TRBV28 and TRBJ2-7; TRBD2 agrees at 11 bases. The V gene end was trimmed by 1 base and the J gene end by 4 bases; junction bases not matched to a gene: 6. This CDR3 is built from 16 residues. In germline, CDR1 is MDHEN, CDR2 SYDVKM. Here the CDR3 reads CASSLSPGLADYEQYF. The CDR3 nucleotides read TGTGCCAGCAGTTTATCCCCGGGACTAGCGGATTACGAGCAGTACTTC.

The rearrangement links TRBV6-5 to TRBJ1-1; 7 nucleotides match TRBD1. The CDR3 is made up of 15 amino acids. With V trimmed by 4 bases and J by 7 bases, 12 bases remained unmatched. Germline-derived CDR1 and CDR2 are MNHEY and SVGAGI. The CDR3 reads CASSLGGRTSLEAFF. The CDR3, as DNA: TGTGCCAGCAGTTTAGGGGGCCGCACAAGTCTTGAAGCTTTCTTT.

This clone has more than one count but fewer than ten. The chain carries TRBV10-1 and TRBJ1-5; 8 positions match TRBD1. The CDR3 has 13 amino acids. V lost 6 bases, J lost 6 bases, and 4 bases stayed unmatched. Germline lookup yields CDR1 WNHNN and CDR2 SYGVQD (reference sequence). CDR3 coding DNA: TGCGCCAGCAGCCAGGGGGCTGGTCAGCCCCAGCATTTT. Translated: CASSQGAGQPQHF.

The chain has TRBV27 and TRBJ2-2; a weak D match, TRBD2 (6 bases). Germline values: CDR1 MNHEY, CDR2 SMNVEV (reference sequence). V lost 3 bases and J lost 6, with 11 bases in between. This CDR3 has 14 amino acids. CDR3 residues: CASSFGRGAGELFF. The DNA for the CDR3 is TGTGCCAGCAGTTTCGGGAGAGGTGCCGGGGAGCTGTTTTTT.

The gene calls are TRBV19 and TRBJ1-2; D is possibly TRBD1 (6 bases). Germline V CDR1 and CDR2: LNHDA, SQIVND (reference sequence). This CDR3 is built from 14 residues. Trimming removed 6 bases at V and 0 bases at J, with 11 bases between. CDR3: CASRTDRANYGYTF. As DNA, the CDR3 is TGTGCCAGTAGGACGGACAGAGCTAACTATGGCTACACCTTC. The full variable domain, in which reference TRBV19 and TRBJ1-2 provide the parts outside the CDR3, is DGGITQSPKYLFRKEGQNVTLSCEQNLNHDAMYWYRQDPGQGLRLIYYSQIVNDFQKGDIAEGYSVSREKKESFPLTVTSAQKNPTAFYLCASRTDRANYGYTFGSGTRLTVV.

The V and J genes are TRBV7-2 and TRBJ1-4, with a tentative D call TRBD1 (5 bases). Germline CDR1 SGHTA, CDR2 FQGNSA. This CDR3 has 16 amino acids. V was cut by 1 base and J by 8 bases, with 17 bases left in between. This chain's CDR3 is CASSLEFVGGDEKLFF. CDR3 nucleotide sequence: TGTGCCAGCAGCTTAGAGTTTGTGGGGGGGGACGAAAAACTGTTTTTT.

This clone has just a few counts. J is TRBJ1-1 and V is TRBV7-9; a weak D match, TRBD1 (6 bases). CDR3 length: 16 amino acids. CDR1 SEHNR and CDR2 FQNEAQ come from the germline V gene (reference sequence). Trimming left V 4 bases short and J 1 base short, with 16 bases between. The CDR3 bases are TGTGCCAGCAGCTCCTACGACAGGCTGAAGAACACTGAAGCTTTCTTT. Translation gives CASSSYDRLKNTEAFF.

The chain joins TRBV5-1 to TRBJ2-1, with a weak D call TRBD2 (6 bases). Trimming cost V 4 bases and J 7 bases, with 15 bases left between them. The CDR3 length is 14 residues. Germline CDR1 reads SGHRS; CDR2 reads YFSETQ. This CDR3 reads CASSVTSWLNEQFF. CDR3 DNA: TGCGCCAGCAGCGTCACTAGCTGGTTGAATGAGCAGTTCTTC.

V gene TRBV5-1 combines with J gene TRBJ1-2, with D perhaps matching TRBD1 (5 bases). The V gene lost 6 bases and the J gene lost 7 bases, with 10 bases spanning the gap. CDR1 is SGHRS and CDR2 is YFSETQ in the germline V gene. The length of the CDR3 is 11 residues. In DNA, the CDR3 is TGCGCCAGCAACTTACAGGCTGGCTACACCTTC. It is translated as CASNLQAGYTF.

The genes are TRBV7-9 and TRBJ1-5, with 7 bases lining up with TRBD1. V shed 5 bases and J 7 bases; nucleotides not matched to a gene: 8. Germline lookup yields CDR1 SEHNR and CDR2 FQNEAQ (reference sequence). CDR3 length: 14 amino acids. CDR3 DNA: TGTGCCAGCAGCGTCGACAGGGCGAAGCAGCCCCAGCATTTT. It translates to CASSVDRAKQPQHF.

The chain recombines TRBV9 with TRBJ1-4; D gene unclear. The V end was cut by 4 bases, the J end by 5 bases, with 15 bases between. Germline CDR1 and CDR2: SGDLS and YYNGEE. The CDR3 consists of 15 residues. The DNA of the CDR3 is TGTGCCAGCAGCTTAGGAAGGAACGGGAATGAAAAACTGTTTTTT. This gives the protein CASSLGRNGNEKLFF.

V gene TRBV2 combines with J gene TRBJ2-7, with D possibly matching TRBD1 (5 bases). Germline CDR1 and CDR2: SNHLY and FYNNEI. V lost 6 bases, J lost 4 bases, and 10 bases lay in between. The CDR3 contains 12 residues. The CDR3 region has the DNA TGTGCCAGCAGGGTACAGGTATACGAGCAGTACTTC. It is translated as CASRVQVYEQYF.

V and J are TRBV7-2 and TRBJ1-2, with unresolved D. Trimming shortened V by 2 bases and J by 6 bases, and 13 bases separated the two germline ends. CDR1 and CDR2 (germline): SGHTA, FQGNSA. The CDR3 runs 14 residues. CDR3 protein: CASSLTGPTNGYTF. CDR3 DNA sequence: TGTGCCAGCAGCTTAACTGGGCCCACCAATGGCTACACCTTC.